This T cell receptor (beta chain) was profiled in a study of vaccination and CD4 T cells after COVID-19. A word on this clonotype: Its antigen is unknown. This may be a read error: a much more frequent sequence differs by one nucleotide.

At the Johns Hopkins FTIC core, DNA taken from cultured CD4+ T cells was sequenced by way of the Oncomine TCR Beta short-read assay. Genomic DNA was drawn out of CD4+ T cells grown in culture. TCRdb recomputed calls from the PCR reads with MiXCR, one row per CDR3 protein. The sample carries about 11,000 distinct CDR3 sequences, under 75% recorded once. Specified treatment: roughly 11-day PBMC culture with coronavirus spike peptide pools or control peptides (ViraFEST assay). CDR1 WNHNN and CDR2 SYGVQD come from the germline V gene (reference sequence). The CDR3 has 14 amino acids. This chain joins TRBV10-1 and TRBJ1-5; D may be TRBD1 (5 bases). The origin of this receptor is a human donor who had recovered from COVID-19. Sequenced: CD4+ T cells from blood, cultured in vitro. The CDR3 sequence: CASSLDSFNQPRHF. CDR3 DNA: TGCGCCAGCAGTTTAGACAGCTTCAATCAGCCCCGGCATTTT.